This TCR beta chain came from a study of shared clonotypes between healthy human individuals. Method: immunoSEQ multiplex PCR; TCRdb's copy keeps in-frame clones and lacks some. The data show under 2,500,000 clones, more than 90% seen once. Germline CDR1 reads SGHNT; CDR2 reads YYREEE (reference sequence). CDR3 length: 15 residues. V dropped 0 bases and J dropped 10; count of bases not matched to a gene: 8. This chain joins TRBV5-4 and TRBJ2-1; the match to TRBD2 covers 9 bases. The source of this sequence is a young man in good health. The sequencing sample was made of naive CD4+ T cells sorted from blood. Subset defined: CD45RA+ positively selected. CDR3 coding DNA: TGTGCCAGCAGCTTGGGGCGGGAGGGGCCTGGAGAGCAGTTCTTC. Encoded protein: CASSLGREGPGEQFF.